These 2 T cell receptor beta chains came from one sample sequenced in a study of T cell repertoires in cytomegalovirus infection. A single record per CDR3 protein comes from TCRdb applying MiXCR to the reads. This table has 300,000 or so distinct CDR3 sequences, approximately 8.9% appearing once. Material: PBMCs. Source of these receptors: a human donor in good health (CMV status not recorded). Some clones in this sample may be carry-over from other donors' samples.

At least ten counts were recorded for this clonotype. The gene calls are TRBV7-9 and TRBJ2-3; D possibly corresponds to TRBD2 (5 bases). Trimming shortened V by 0 bases and J by 1 base, and 8 bases separated the two germline ends. The CDR3 totals 15 residues. Germline V CDR1 and CDR2: SEHNR, FQNEAQ (reference sequence). The CDR3 DNA is TGTGCCAGCAGCTTAGCGAGGGCAGGCACAGATACGCAGTATTTT. This gives the protein CASSLARAGTDTQYF.

This clonotype was counted ten times or more. V usage is TRBV12-3 or TRBV12-4 and J usage is TRBJ2-5; D gene ambiguous. The CDR3 is 15 residues long. V dropped 4 bases and J dropped 0 bases, with 12 bases sitting between them. The CDR3 coding sequence is TGTGCCAGCAGTTCCCCCCGACGGTACCAAGAGACCCAGTACTTC. Protein: CASSSPRRYQETQYF.